This T cell receptor (beta chain) was sequenced in a study of Ad26.COV2.S vaccination and SARS-CoV-2 variants. Specified treatment: roughly 19 received Ad26.COV2.S at low or high dose, single or two shots; about 5 received placebo; per-sample allocation not given. Collection of samples fell on day 63 after the first vaccine or placebo injection. Some clones are missing from TCRdb's copy, which holds only in-frame ones; the method was immunoSEQ multiplex PCR. The sample lists 350,000 to 500,000 clones; 90% were seen once. The sample consisted of peripheral blood, taken in a trial of Ad26.COV2.S vaccine versus placebo. The TCR was taken from a person aged 18-60 years who received the Ad26.COV2.S COVID-19 vaccine or a placebo.

CDR3 protein: CASSLEGGQGAYEQYF. The CDR3 nucleotides read TGTGCCAGCAGCTTAGAGGGGGGACAGGGTGCCTACGAGCAGTACTTC. This chain joins TRBV7-2 and TRBJ2-7; 9 bases are a match to TRBD1. Trimming cost V 1 base and J 2 bases; bases outside gene matches: 6. The CDR3 extends over 16 amino acids. Germline V gene sequence: CDR1 SGHTA, CDR2 FQGNSA.